The TCR beta chain described here comes from a study of blood T cell repertoires in COVID-19. As for the study in general: From the United States, Italy and Spain came samples of acute and convalescent COVID-19. T cells, B-cell-depleted T cells, or PBMCs supplied cDNA or gDNA.

Per germline, CDR1 LNHDA and CDR2 SQIVND (reference sequence). With 10 bases clipped from V and 4 bases from J, the junction kept 8 bases outside the gene matches. The CDR3 is made up of 14 amino acids. This clone is a singleton in its sample. Per the authors' pipeline: The assay estimated nucleated cells by amplifying reference gene primers. TCRdb's table, derived via immunoSEQ multiplex PCR, lists solely in-frame clones and lacks some. Clonal size and the V and J genes are those of that table, whereas D and trimming came from the DNA. Of about 290,000 clones listed, about nine tenths are singletons.

This clonotype was obtained from a woman in her thirties or forties who had recovered from COVID-19. Sequencing was performed on peripheral blood. The chain is built from TRBV19 and TRBJ2-3; 10 bases agree with TRBD2. The CDR3 DNA reads TGTGCCACCACTGGCCTAGCGGGAGCAGATACGCAGTATTTT. Its translation: CATTGLAGADTQYF.